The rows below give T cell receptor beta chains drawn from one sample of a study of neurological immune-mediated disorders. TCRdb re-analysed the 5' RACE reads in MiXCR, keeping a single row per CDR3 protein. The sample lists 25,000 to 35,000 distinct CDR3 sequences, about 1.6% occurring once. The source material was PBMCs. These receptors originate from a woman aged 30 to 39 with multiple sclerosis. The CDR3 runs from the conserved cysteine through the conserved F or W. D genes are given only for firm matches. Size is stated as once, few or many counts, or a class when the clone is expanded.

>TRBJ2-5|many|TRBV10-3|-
CAISESRKANSETQYF
TGTGCCATCAGTGAGTCGAGAAAGGCAAATTCAGAGACCCAGTACTTC
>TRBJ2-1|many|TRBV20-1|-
CSVPTSRSYNEQFF
TGCAGTGTTCCGACTTCTCGCTCCTACAATGAGCAGTTCTTC
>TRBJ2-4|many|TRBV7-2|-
CASSLELAQNIQYF
TGTGCCAGCAGCTTAGAACTAGCCCAAAACATTCAGTACTTC
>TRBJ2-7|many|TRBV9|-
CASSALYEQYF
TGTGCCAGCAGCGCCCTCTACGAGCAGTACTTC
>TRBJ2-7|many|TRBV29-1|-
CSVEVGGGSYEQYF
TGCAGCGTTGAAGTAGGTGGAGGCTCCTACGAGCAGTACTTC
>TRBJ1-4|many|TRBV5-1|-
CASSLGEMVGEKLFF
TGCGCCAGCAGCTTGGGTGAGATGGTTGGTGAAAAACTGTTTTTT
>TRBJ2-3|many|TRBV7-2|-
CASSLTEGQYF
TGTGCCAGCAGCTTGACGGAGGGGCAGTATTTT
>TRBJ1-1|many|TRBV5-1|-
CASSLVKGRYTEAFF
TGCGCCAGCAGCTTGGTTAAGGGGCGATACACTGAAGCTTTCTTT
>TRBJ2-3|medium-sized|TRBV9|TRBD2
CASSSSTSGGAADTQYF
TGTGCCAGCAGCTCATCGACTAGCGGGGGGGCCGCAGATACGCAGTATTTT
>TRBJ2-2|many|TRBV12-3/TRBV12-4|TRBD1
CASSRQGADGELFF
TGTGCCAGCAGTAGACAGGGGGCGGACGGGGAGCTGTTTTTT
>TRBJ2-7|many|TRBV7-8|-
CASTYELTYEQYF
TGTGCCAGCACCTACGAACTAACCTACGAGCAGTACTTC
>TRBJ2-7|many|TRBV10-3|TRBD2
CAISESAAGGAYEQYF
TGTGCCATCAGTGAGAGCGCCGCGGGGGGAGCCTACGAGCAGTACTTC
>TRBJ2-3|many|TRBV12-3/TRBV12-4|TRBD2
CASRTSGGTDTQYF
TGTGCCAGCAGGACTAGCGGGGGAACAGATACGCAGTATTTT
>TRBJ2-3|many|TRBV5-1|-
CASSSGRPTDTQYF
TGCGCCAGCAGCTCGGGCCGTCCCACAGATACGCAGTATTTT
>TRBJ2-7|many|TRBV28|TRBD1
CASSFRTGINEQYF
TGTGCCAGCAGTTTTAGGACAGGGATCAACGAGCAGTACTTC
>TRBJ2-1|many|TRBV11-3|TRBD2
CASSLDRGLANEQFF
TGTGCCAGCAGCTTAGATCGGGGACTAGCCAATGAGCAGTTCTTC